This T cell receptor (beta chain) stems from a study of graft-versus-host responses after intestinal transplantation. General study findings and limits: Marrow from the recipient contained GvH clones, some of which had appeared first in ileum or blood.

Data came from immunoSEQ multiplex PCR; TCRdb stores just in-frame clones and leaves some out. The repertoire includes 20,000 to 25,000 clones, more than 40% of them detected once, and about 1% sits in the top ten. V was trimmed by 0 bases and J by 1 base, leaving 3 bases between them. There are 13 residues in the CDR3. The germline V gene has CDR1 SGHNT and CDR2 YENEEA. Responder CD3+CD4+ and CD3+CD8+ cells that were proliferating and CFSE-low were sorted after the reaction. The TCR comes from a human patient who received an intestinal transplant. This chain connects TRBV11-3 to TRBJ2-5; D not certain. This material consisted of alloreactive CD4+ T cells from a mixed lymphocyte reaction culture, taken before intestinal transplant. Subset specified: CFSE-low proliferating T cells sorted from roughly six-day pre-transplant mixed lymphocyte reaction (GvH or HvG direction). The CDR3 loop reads CASSLDSQETQYF. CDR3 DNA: TGTGCCAGCAGCTTAGACAGCCAAGAGACCCAGTACTTC.